This TCR beta chain emerged from a study of tumor-infiltrating lymphocytes in oesophageal squamous cell carcinoma. This clonotype was counted many times. TCRdb used MiXCR to reprocess the PCR reads, holding one entry per CDR3 protein. The data show approximately 18,000 distinct CDR3 sequences, approximately 46% seen once. The CDR3 runs 16 residues. V was pared by 5 bases and J by 4 bases, with 12 bases of the junction left unmatched. Germline loops: CDR1 SGHNT, CDR2 YENEEA. The chain combines TRBV11-3 with TRBJ2-3; TRBD2 agrees at 7 bases. The specimen sequenced was normal esophageal tissue next to the tumor. This sequence originates from a female donor with esophageal squamous cell carcinoma. The CDR3 loop reads CASSPGGAGRADTQYF. The DNA of the CDR3 is TGTGCCAGCAGCCCGGGAGGAGCGGGACGCGCAGATACGCAGTATTTT.